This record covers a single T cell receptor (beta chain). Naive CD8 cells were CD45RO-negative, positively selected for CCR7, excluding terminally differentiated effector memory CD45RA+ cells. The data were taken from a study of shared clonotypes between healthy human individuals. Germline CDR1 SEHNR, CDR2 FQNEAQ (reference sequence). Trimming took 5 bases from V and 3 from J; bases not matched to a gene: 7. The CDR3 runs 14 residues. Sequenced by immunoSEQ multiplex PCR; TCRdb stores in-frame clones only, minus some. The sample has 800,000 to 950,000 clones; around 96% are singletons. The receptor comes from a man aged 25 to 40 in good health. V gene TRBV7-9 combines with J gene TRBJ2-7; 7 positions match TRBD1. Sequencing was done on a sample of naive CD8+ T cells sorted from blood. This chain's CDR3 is CASSPDWDSYEQYF. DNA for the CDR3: TGTGCCAGCAGCCCAGATTGGGACAGCTACGAGCAGTACTTC.